One and the same sample provided the 27 T cell receptor beta chains below, sequenced in a study of OX40 agonist ivuxolimab in advanced cancers. The protocol was immunoSEQ multiplex PCR, while the TCRdb copy is restricted to in-frame clones and leaves out a portion. The sample contains some 49,000 clones, about 84% of which appear only once. Here the sequenced sample was CD4+ or CD8+ T cells sorted from blood, taken in a trial of the OX40 agonist ivuxolimab. Receptor source: an adult with an advanced solid tumor such as melanoma, head and neck, liver or kidney cancer.

V gene TRBV14 combines with J gene TRBJ2-4; 10 bases match TRBD1. The germline V gene has CDR1 SGHDN and CDR2 FVKESK. The junction had 3 bases not matched to a gene; V was cut back by 4 bases and J by 0 bases. CDR3 length: 16 residues. CDR3 loop: CASSRGQGVAKNIQYF. The CDR3 DNA reads TGTGCCAGCAGCCGCGGACAGGGGGTAGCCAAAAACATTCAGTACTTC.

This clone was observed a handful of times. The chain couples TRBV6-1 to TRBJ2-7; D gene ambiguous. Germline-derived CDR1 and CDR2 are MNHNS and SASEGT. Trimming removed 3 bases at V and 2 bases at J, with 5 bases between. This CDR3 is built from 12 residues. The CDR3 sequence is CASSDRAYEQYF. CDR3 sequence (DNA): TGTGCCAGCAGTGACAGAGCCTACGAGCAGTACTTC.

This chain links TRBV6-5 with TRBJ2-7; D unresolved. This CDR3 has 15 amino acids. The ends were cut back, 0 bases at V and 2 bases at J, with 11 bases in the middle. Germline V gene lookup returns CDR1 MNHEY and CDR2 SVGAGI. The CDR3, as DNA: TGTGCCAGCAGTTACTCCTATGCGGCAGCCTACGAGCAGTACTTC. Its protein product is CASSYSYAAAYEQYF.

The chain uses TRBV5-4 and TRBJ2-7; 7 nucleotides agree with TRBD2. Trimming cost V 4 bases and J 7 bases; bases outside gene matches: 14. The CDR3 loop spans 15 amino acids. Germline lookup yields CDR1 SGHNT and CDR2 YYREEE (reference sequence). For the CDR3, the DNA is TGTGCCAGCAGCATTGGCGGGCGGGGGAGGGGAGAGCAGTACTTC. This encodes CASSIGGRGRGEQYF.

The chain carries TRBV19 and TRBJ1-1; 11 bases match TRBD1. CDR3 size: 17 residues. Unmatched junction bases numbered 10, after V lost 6 bases and J lost 1 base. CDR1 and CDR2 (germline): LNHDA, SQIVND (reference sequence). CDR3 loop: CASSSRTGGGPNTEAFF. The CDR3 DNA follows: TGTGCCAGTAGCTCCCGGACAGGGGGCGGACCGAACACTGAAGCTTTCTTT.

The chain carries TRBV19 and TRBJ1-1; no definite D call. Germline-derived CDR1 and CDR2 are LNHDA and SQIVND (reference sequence). The CDR3 runs to 14 residues. The V end lost 5 bases, the J end lost 8 bases, and 18 bases lay between the germline ends. CDR3 coding DNA: TGTGCCAGTAGTGGGCGACCCGAAGTAGCCGAAGCTTTCTTT. Protein: CASSGRPEVAEAFF.

The J gene is TRBJ1-2, the V gene TRBV28; D uncertain. This CDR3 has 13 amino acids. Germline CDR1 MDHEN, CDR2 SYDVKM. The V and J ends lost 1 base and 7 bases respectively, with 10 bases between them. The CDR3 here is CASSLLELGGYTF. In nucleotides, the CDR3 is TGTGCCAGCAGTTTATTAGAGCTGGGTGGCTACACCTTC.

In its sample, this clone was seen a few times. The V gene is TRBV5-1, the J gene TRBJ1-2; D ambiguous. This CDR3 has 13 amino acids. Looked up from germline, CDR1 is SGHRS and CDR2 is YFSETQ. V lost 3 bases and J lost 8, with 14 bases in between. CDR3: CASSSEGGVGYTF. The DNA of the CDR3 is TGCGCCAGCAGCTCGGAAGGCGGGGTCGGCTACACCTTC.

This clone was seen only once. The V and J genes are TRBV20-1 and TRBJ2-2; no firm D call. Trimming stripped 1 base from V and 9 bases from J, with 3 bases between. This CDR3 has 10 residues. CDR1 and CDR2 from the germline V gene are DFQATT and SNEGSKA (reference sequence). The CDR3 sequence: CSARAWELFF. In DNA, the CDR3 is TGCAGTGCTAGAGCCTGGGAGCTGTTTTTT.

This sequence joins TRBV18 and TRBJ1-1, with TRBD1 as a possible D gene (5 bases). The CDR3 covers 15 residues. Germline V gene data show CDR1 as KGHSH and CDR2 as LQKENI. The V end lost 0 bases, the J end lost 3 bases, and 11 bases lay between the germline ends. This CDR3 reads CASSPPGKQDTEAFF. In nucleotides, the CDR3 is TGTGCCAGCTCACCACCGGGGAAACAGGACACTGAAGCTTTCTTT. The full variable domain, its missing parts supplied by reference TRBV18 and TRBJ1-1, is NAGVMQNPRHLVRRRGQEARLRCSPMKGHSHVYWYRQLPEEGLKFMVYLQKENIIDESGMPKERFSAEFPKEGPSILRIQQVVRGDSAAYFCASSPPGKQDTEAFFGQGTRLTVV.

This chain links TRBV7-2 with TRBJ2-5; 7 nucleotides line up with TRBD2. Germline assignment: CDR1 SGHTA and CDR2 FQGNSA. This CDR3 region has 16 residues. The V gene end was trimmed by 5 bases and the J gene end by 2 bases; junction bases not matched to a gene: 11. The CDR3 sequence: CASSLFSGPTQETQYF. CDR3 nucleotides: TGTGCCAGCAGCCTCTTTAGCGGGCCCACTCAAGAGACCCAGTACTTC.

This clone was seen a single time. Other DNA sequences in this specimen translate into the identical CDR3. The CDR3 DNA reads as TGTGCCAGCAGCCTGAGAGAGACCCAGTACTTC. Translated, it gives CASSLRETQYF. This chain links TRBV5-6 with TRBJ2-5; D remains unclear. V was pared by 4 bases and J by 4 bases, with 5 bases between. The germline gives CDR1 SGHDT, CDR2 YYEEEE. The length of the CDR3 is 11 residues.

The rearrangement joins TRBV27 to TRBJ2-2; D is perhaps TRBD1 (6 bases). Germline assignment: CDR1 MNHEY and CDR2 SMNVEV (reference sequence). The CDR3 consists of 16 residues. The V end was cut by 0 bases, the J end by 5 bases, with 13 bases between. As DNA, the CDR3 is TGTGCCAGCAGTTTATCCACAGGGCTTGTTACCGGGGAGCTGTTTTTT. This gives the protein CASSLSTGLVTGELFF.

The chain links TRBV11-1 to TRBJ2-7, with 8 bases matching TRBD1. V lost 5 bases to trimming and J lost 7 bases; unmatched junction nucleotides: 13. The V gene's germline CDR1 is SGHAT and CDR2 FQDESV (reference sequence). The CDR3 extends over 15 amino acids. The CDR3 region has the DNA TGTGCCAGCAGCCCCTCACGGACAGGGACGTGGGAGCAGTACTTC. Its translation: CASSPSRTGTWEQYF.

In its sample, this clone was seen a few times. The chain is built from TRBV7-3 and TRBJ1-6; D may be TRBD1 (5 bases). Deletions cut 5 bases from V and 10 bases from J, with 15 bases between. The germline V gene has CDR1 SGHTA and CDR2 FQGTGA. This CDR3 contains 14 residues. As DNA, the CDR3 is TGTGCCAGCAGCCTGATGCAGGGTGGGTCACCCCTCCACTTT. Translated, it gives CASSLMQGGSPLHF.

The chain uses TRBV10-1 and TRBJ1-6; 9 nucleotides agree with TRBD1. Germline lookup yields CDR1 WNHNN and CDR2 SYGVQD (reference sequence). This CDR3 is built from 18 residues. V dropped 6 bases and J dropped 5; count of bases not matched to a gene: 14. DNA of the CDR3: TGCGCCAGCAGACACCCCGGGACAGGGTCCTTAAATAATTCACCCCTCCACTTT. It codes for CASRHPGTGSLNNSPLHF.

The count of this clone is one. The CDR3 sequence is CASSPGTDPNGAFF. In DNA, the CDR3 is TGTGCCAGCTCGCCGGGGACAGATCCTAATGGGGCTTTCTTT. The chain carries TRBV18 and TRBJ1-1; 7 bases are shared with TRBD1. V trimming: 6 bases; J trimming: 11 bases; junction bases outside the gene matches: 15. The germline V gene has CDR1 KGHSH and CDR2 LQKENI. This CDR3 spans 14 amino acids. Combining the CDR3 with reference TRBV18 and TRBJ1-1 gives the whole variable domain NAGVMQNPRHLVRRRGQEARLRCSPMKGHSHVYWYRQLPEEGLKFMVYLQKENIIDESGMPKERFSAEFPKEGPSILRIQQVVRGDSAAYFCASSPGTDPNGAFFGQGTRLTVV.

The V and J genes are TRBV7-2 and TRBJ2-7; the D call may be TRBD1 or TRBD2 (5 bases each). Per the germline V gene, CDR1 is SGHTA and CDR2 is FQGNSA. Deletions cut 4 bases from V and 3 bases from J, with 16 bases between. This CDR3 region has 15 residues. CDR3 region: CASSWDRDGVYEQYF. DNA of the CDR3: TGTGCCAGCAGCTGGGACCGGGACGGGGTCTACGAGCAGTACTTC.

The J gene is TRBJ1-3, the V gene TRBV7-9; no firm D call. Germline V gene sequence: CDR1 SEHNR, CDR2 FQNEAQ (reference sequence). V gave up 5 bases and J gave up 0 bases, with 11 bases separating them. The CDR3 is 15 residues long. CDR3 sequence: CASSPPGSSGNTIYF. CDR3 coding DNA: TGTGCCAGCAGCCCCCCCGGGTCCTCTGGAAACACCATATATTTT.

The V call is TRBV9, the J call TRBJ1-4; D is possibly TRBD1 (6 bases). V dropped 4 bases and J dropped 8 bases, with 15 bases sitting between them. The germline CDR1 and CDR2 sequences are SGDLS and YYNGEE. CDR3 length: 14 residues. The CDR3 sequence is CASSPQGRREKLFF. As DNA, the CDR3 is TGTGCCAGCAGCCCTCAGGGGCGCAGGGAAAAACTGTTTTTT.

The rearrangement uses TRBV7-2 and TRBJ1-1, with D possibly matching TRBD1 (6 bases). The length of the CDR3 is 16 residues. V was pared by 5 bases and J by 0 bases, with 16 bases between. Germline loops: CDR1 SGHTA, CDR2 FQGNSA. The CDR3 protein is CASSLTSTGMNTEAFF. The CDR3 DNA is TGTGCCAGCAGCCTGACCTCGACAGGCATGAACACTGAAGCTTTCTTT.

The V call is TRBV11-3, the J call TRBJ2-1; D may be TRBD1 (7 bases). CDR3 length equals 16 residues. CDR1 is SGHNT and CDR2 is YENEEA in the germline V gene. Trimming cost V 1 base and J 4 bases, with 14 bases left between them. The CDR3 coding sequence is TGTGCCAGCAGCTTAGGTGGGGGGACAGTTTACAATGAGCAGTTCTTC. Protein product: CASSLGGGTVYNEQFF.

The chain combines TRBV27 with TRBJ1-6, with D uncertain. Germline CDR1 and CDR2: MNHEY and SMNVEV (reference sequence). The ends were cut back, 8 bases at V and 6 bases at J, with 14 bases in the middle. This CDR3 region has 14 residues. The CDR3 region has the DNA TGTGCCAGCGGTCAAGGACGGAGTAATTCACCCCTCCACTTT. It encodes CASGQGRSNSPLHF.

Remarks on this clone: The junction departs from the called germline gene at one end, perhaps through a read error. The chain recombines TRBV5-5 with TRBJ2-2; D is unresolved. Germline V gives CDR1 SGHKS, CDR2 YYEKEE (reference sequence). The CDR3 sequence is 18 residues long. This chain's CDR3 is CASSLELGWAANTGELFF. The CDR3 region has the DNA TGTGCCAGCAGCTTGGAGCTTGGATGGGCCGCGAATACCGGGGAGCTGTTTTTT.

The chain links TRBV7-8 to TRBJ2-1; perhaps D is TRBD1 or TRBD2 (6 bases each). This CDR3 comprises 14 residues. Per germline, CDR1 SGHVS and CDR2 FQNEAQ. The V gene lost 1 base and the J gene lost 8 bases, with 12 bases spanning the gap. The CDR3 sequence is CASSLGRGPDEQFF. CDR3 bases: TGTGCCAGCAGCTTAGGACGGGGGCCGGATGAGCAGTTCTTC.

This clone was seen a few times. The chain is built from TRBV7-9 and TRBJ2-3; 16 bases map to TRBD2. J lost 6 bases, V lost 5 bases, and 2 bases had no gene match. Per the germline V gene, CDR1 is SEHNR and CDR2 is FQNEAQ (reference sequence). This CDR3 region has 15 residues. CDR3 in amino acids: CASSGTSGGADTQYF. The CDR3, as DNA: TGTGCCAGCAGCGGGACTAGCGGGGGGGCGGATACGCAGTATTTT.

The chain combines TRBV30 with TRBJ1-2; D gene unclear. The V gene lost 0 bases and the J gene lost 3 bases, with 8 bases spanning the gap. Germline CDR1 reads GTSNPN; CDR2 reads SVGIG (reference sequence). The CDR3 spans 13 residues. As DNA, the CDR3 is TGTGCCTGGAGTGTAGGGAGTGACTATGGCTACACCTTC. It is translated as CAWSVGSDYGYTF.